This paragraph covers one T cell receptor beta chain sequence. Trimming removed 6 bases from V and 4 bases from J; junction bases left unmatched: 13. CDR1 and CDR2 from the germline V gene are MGHDK and SYGVNS. The CDR3 runs to 16 residues. One entry per CDR3 protein results from TCRdb running MiXCR on the RT-PCR reads. This table holds about 680,000 distinct CDR3 sequences, approximately 14% found once. This sequence was found in a female donor in good health, serving as a healthy control. The sequencing input was memory CD4+ T cells from blood. The gene calls are TRBV25-1 and TRBJ2-3, with 7 bases identical to TRBD1. CDR3 in amino acids: CASSAHGKGAADTQYF. The CDR3 bases are TGTGCCAGCAGCGCCCACGGGAAGGGGGCCGCAGATACGCAGTATTTT.